Presented here are 10 T cell receptor beta chains from one specimen sequenced in a study of cytomegalovirus exposure and HLA in healthy donors. 13 Jbeta primers and 60 Vbeta primers were used for the PCR. Sequencing used immunoSEQ multiplex PCR; TCRdb keeps in-frame clones, though not all of them. The repertoire has fewer than 200,000 clones, around 82% of them found once; the top ten carry about 2.4%. Sequences were obtained from PBMCs. The receptors were gathered from a man aged 60 to 75 in good health and CMV-seronegative.

The chain joins TRBV19 to TRBJ2-6, with D perhaps TRBD2 (5 bases). The germline gives CDR1 LNHDA, CDR2 SQIVND (reference sequence). Trimming took off 6 bases at V and 0 bases at J, with 9 bases between the two ends. The CDR3 spans 15 residues. This chain's CDR3 is CASRTGNSGANVLTF. The CDR3 DNA reads TGTGCCAGTAGGACCGGGAACTCTGGGGCCAACGTCCTGACTTTC.

This rearrangement joins TRBV30 to TRBJ2-7; TRBD1 matches at 8 bases. Trimming at V came to 0 bases and at J to 1 base, leaving 8 bases not matched to a gene. The CDR3 is made up of 16 amino acids. Germline V CDR1 and CDR2: GTSNPN, SVGIG (reference sequence). CDR3 amino acids: CAWSVRGRGHSYEQYF. The CDR3 DNA sequence: TGTGCCTGGAGTGTAAGGGGCAGGGGGCATTCCTACGAGCAGTACTTC.

V gene TRBV5-1 combines with J gene TRBJ2-7, with TRBD1 as a possible D gene (6 bases). V dropped 0 bases and J dropped 3 bases, with 13 bases sitting between them. Germline V gene data show CDR1 as SGHRS and CDR2 as YFSETQ. The CDR3 spans 15 residues. DNA of the CDR3: TGCGCCAGCAGCTTGGGGCAGGGGATAATCTACGAGCAGTACTTC. This encodes CASSLGQGIIYEQYF. Based on the CDR3 plus reference TRBV5-1 and TRBJ2-7, the full variable domain is KAGVTQTPRYLIKTRGQQVTLSCSPISGHRSVSWYQQTPGQGLQFLFEYFSETQRNKGNFPGRFSGRQFSNSRSEMNVSTLELGDSALYLCASSLGQGIIYEQYFGPGTRLTVT.

The chain carries TRBV10-3 and TRBJ2-7, with 7 bases lining up with TRBD1. The CDR3 sequence is 14 residues long. The ends lost 6 bases at V and 0 bases at J; junction bases unmatched: 5. The germline V gene has CDR1 ENHRY and CDR2 SYGVKD. CDR3 sequence: CAIRSTGSSYEQYF. The DNA for the CDR3 is TGTGCCATCAGATCGACAGGGAGCTCCTACGAGCAGTACTTC.

This clone was seen a single time. The junction departs from the called germline gene at one end, perhaps through a read error. This chain connects TRBV7-2 to TRBJ1-2; D gene unclear. The CDR3 runs to 14 residues. The germline CDR1 and CDR2 sequences are SGHTA and FQGNSA. The CDR3 DNA sequence: TGTGCCAGCAGCTCCTTTCCGGGAGGCTATGGCTACCCCTTC. Its protein product is CASSSFPGGYGYPF.

This chain links TRBV2 with TRBJ2-7; D perhaps matches TRBD1 (5 bases). Germline-derived CDR1 and CDR2 are SNHLY and FYNNEI. The CDR3 is made up of 12 amino acids. V was trimmed by 5 bases and J by 6 bases, leaving 11 bases between them. CDR3 amino acids: CASSFDSAEQYF. The CDR3 region has the DNA TGTGCCAGCAGTTTTGACAGCGCCGAGCAGTACTTC.

This clone has just one count. The J gene is TRBJ1-3, the V gene TRBV5-5, with D unresolved. Trimming removed 0 bases from V and 1 base from J, with 8 bases in between. The CDR3 sequence is 15 residues long. Germline V gene lookup returns CDR1 SGHKS and CDR2 YYEKEE (reference sequence). The CDR3, as DNA: TGTGCCAGCAGCTTGGACAGCCAGTCTGGAAACACCATATATTTT. Protein sequence: CASSLDSQSGNTIYF.

This sequence joins TRBV7-6 and TRBJ2-3; 7 bases fit TRBD2. V lost 5 bases to trimming and J lost 3 bases; unmatched junction nucleotides: 5. The CDR3 totals 14 residues. Germline V gives CDR1 SGHVS, CDR2 FNYEAQ. CDR3 sequence: CASSASGGTDTQYF. The CDR3 DNA reads as TGTGCCAGCAGCGCCTCGGGGGGAACAGATACGCAGTATTTT.

The V gene is TRBV19, the J gene TRBJ1-1, with 9 bases matching TRBD1. Germline-derived CDR1 and CDR2 are LNHDA and SQIVND (reference sequence). V was clipped by 7 bases and J by 0 bases; unmatched bases: 6. The CDR3 runs to 15 residues. CDR3 region: CASTDRGVMNTEAFF. The CDR3 region has the DNA TGTGCCAGTACTGACAGGGGGGTGATGAACACTGAAGCTTTCTTT.

CDR3: CASSVGQGWEETQYF. As DNA, the CDR3 is TGTGCCAGCAGCGTCGGACAGGGGTGGGAAGAGACCCAGTACTTC. The rearrangement uses TRBV9 and TRBJ2-5; 9 bases align to TRBD1. Germline CDR1 SGDLS, CDR2 YYNGEE. J lost 3 bases, V lost 2 bases, and 5 bases had no gene match. The CDR3 has 15 amino acids.